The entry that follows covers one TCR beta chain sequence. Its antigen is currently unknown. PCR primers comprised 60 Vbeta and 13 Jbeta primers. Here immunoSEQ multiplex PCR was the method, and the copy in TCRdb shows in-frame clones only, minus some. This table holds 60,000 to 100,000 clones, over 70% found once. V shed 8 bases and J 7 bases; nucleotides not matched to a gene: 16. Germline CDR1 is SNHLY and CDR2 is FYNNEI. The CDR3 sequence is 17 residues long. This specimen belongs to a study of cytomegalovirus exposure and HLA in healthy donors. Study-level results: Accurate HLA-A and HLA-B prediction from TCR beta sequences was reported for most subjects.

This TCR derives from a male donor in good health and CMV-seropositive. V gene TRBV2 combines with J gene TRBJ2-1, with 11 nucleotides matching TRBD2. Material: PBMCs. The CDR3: CASRPSSGGPSWNEQFF. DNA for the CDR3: TGTGCCAGCCGACCTTCTAGCGGGGGGCCCTCCTGGAATGAGCAGTTCTTC.